The entry below describes one T cell receptor (beta chain). Its target is unknown. The data belong to a study of T cells in severe cutaneous drug reactions. Study information: The culprit drug was assigned by the Naranjo and ALDEN algorithms. Patients in acute or recovery stage gave blister fluids/cells and PBMC.

TCR subtype-specific primers in iRepertoire multiplex PCR prepared libraries for bulk and single-cell sequencing. Each CDR3 protein gets one entry in TCRdb, which reprocessed the multiplex PCR reads and gives no DNA. The sample features 21,000 or so distinct CDR3 sequences, with 6.5% to 8% in its top ten. CDR1 and CDR2 from the germline V gene are MNHEY and SVGEGT. CDR3 length equals 13 residues. Study conclusions and caveats: TRBV12-4 use rose strongly in carbamazepine-induced Stevens-Johnson syndrome or toxic epidermal necrolysis, averaging approximately 34% in blister cells and about 5.1% in PBMC.

The donors had carbamazepine-induced Stevens-Johnson syndrome or toxic epidermal necrolysis. CBZ-SJS/TEN patients of Han Chinese (roughly five) and European (about six) origin supplied blood. This sequence originates from a human donor with toxic epidermal necrolysis, a severe cutaneous drug reaction. The sample taken for sequencing was PBMCs. The J gene is TRBJ1-1, the V gene TRBV6-2 or TRBV6-3. CDR3 in amino acids: CASSDTMNTEAFF.